This T cell receptor beta chain was captured in a study of shared clonotypes between healthy human individuals. Study at large: A couple of women and a few men aged 18 to 49 made up the donors. Used for every donor were three CD4 naive, three CD4 memory, two CD8 naive and one CD8 memory plate.

Some 30,000 T cell genomes (around 200 ng DNA) went into each sorted-subset replicate. Profiling relied on immunoSEQ multiplex PCR, and the TCRdb table lists in-frame clones only, not all of them. The sample holds roughly 2.1 million clones, 93% seen once. CD45RO-negative cells were positively selected for CCR7, leaving out terminally differentiated effector memory CD45RA+ cells. In the case of this clone: Its matching antigen is unknown.

Regarding the study as a whole: Generation of non-shared clonotypes was less probable than generation of clonotypes shared by all four donors.

The CDR3 runs to 15 residues. From germline, CDR1 is WSHSY and CDR2 SAAADI. V lost 6 bases and J lost 1, with 13 bases in between. The chain links TRBV10-2 to TRBJ1-5; D is perhaps TRBD1 (5 bases). The TCR comes from a man between 18 and 35 years old in good health. Some clones in this sample may be carry-over from other donors' samples. Sequenced: naive CD8+ T cells from PBMCs. The CDR3 reads CASSPGGGSNQPQHF. CDR3 DNA: TGCGCCAGCAGCCCCGGGGGGGGAAGCAATCAGCCCCAGCATTTT.